A single sample gave rise to the 27 T cell receptor beta chains below, sequenced in a study of cytomegalovirus exposure and HLA in healthy donors. A multiplex PCR was run with 60 Vbeta primers and 13 Jbeta primers. The data were produced by immunoSEQ multiplex PCR, yet TCRdb's version contains in-frame clones alone and is incomplete. This sample yields about 120,000 clones, of which more than 65% are seen a single time; around 1.4% belongs to the top ten. The specimen sequenced was PBMCs. Receptors originate from a woman aged 18-35 years in good health and CMV-seronegative.

The chain joins TRBV7-9 to TRBJ2-1; 12 bases fit TRBD2. V gave up 5 bases and J gave up 8 bases; unmatched junction bases: 10. This CDR3 is 16 amino acids long. Looked up from germline, CDR1 is SEHNR and CDR2 is FQNEAQ (reference sequence). CDR3 in amino acids: CASSLLGLAGRYEQFF. The CDR3 DNA reads TGTGCCAGCAGCCTCCTCGGACTAGCGGGGCGGTATGAGCAGTTCTTC.

The chain joins TRBV25-1 to TRBJ1-4, with no clear D. The V end lost 5 bases, the J end lost 4 bases, and 14 bases lay between the germline ends. Germline V lookup: CDR1 MGHDK, CDR2 SYGVNS. The CDR3 has 15 amino acids. Written as DNA, the CDR3 is TGTGCCAGCAGTAATACAGTCAGGTTTAATGAAAAACTGTTTTTT. Its translation: CASSNTVRFNEKLFF.

J is TRBJ1-2 and V is TRBV11-2; TRBD1 matches 7 bases. With 5 bases clipped from V and 5 bases from J, the junction kept 11 bases outside the gene matches. The length of the CDR3 is 15 residues. Germline CDR1 and CDR2: SGHAT and FQNNGV. CDR3 sequence (DNA): TGTGCCAGCAGCCTGACCGGGACAGTTCCTTATGGCTACACCTTC. It specifies CASSLTGTVPYGYTF.

The rearrangement links TRBV7-2 to TRBJ2-1; no clear D. CDR3 length equals 13 residues. Trimming cost V 3 bases and J 8 bases, with 11 bases left between them. Looked up from germline, CDR1 is SGHTA and CDR2 is FQGNSA. CDR3 loop: CASSLILLHEQFF. The CDR3 DNA reads as TGTGCCAGCAGCTTGATTCTACTCCATGAGCAGTTCTTC.

V and J are TRBV2 and TRBJ2-7; TRBD1 matches at 8 bases. The CDR3 sequence is 15 residues long. Germline V gene data show CDR1 as SNHLY and CDR2 as FYNNEI. Trimming at V came to 1 base and at J to 4 bases, leaving 6 bases not matched to a gene. CDR3 amino acids: CASSEEGRGRYEQYF. The CDR3 DNA follows: TGTGCCAGCAGTGAAGAAGGCAGGGGGCGATACGAGCAGTACTTC.

The CDR3 sequence is CASSYDRALNTEAFF. The CDR3 coding sequence is TGTGCCAGCAGTTACGACAGGGCTCTGAACACTGAAGCTTTCTTT. V gene TRBV6-5 combines with J gene TRBJ1-1, with 7 nucleotides matching TRBD1. Germline CDR1 MNHEY, CDR2 SVGAGI. With V trimmed by 2 bases and J by 0 bases, 3 bases remained unmatched. The CDR3 length is 15 residues.

This clone has a handful of counts. Its ends do not fully match the called genes, so a read error is possible. CDR3 amino acids: CASSLVQGANSPLHF. In nucleotides, the CDR3 is TGTGCTAGCAGCTTAGTACAGGGGGCGAATTCACCCCTCCACTTT. V gene TRBV7-7 combines with J gene TRBJ1-6, with 9 bases that match TRBD1. Germline values: CDR1 SSHAT, CDR2 FNYEAQ (reference sequence). The CDR3 extends over 15 amino acids.

The rearrangement links TRBV7-2 to TRBJ1-1; TRBD1 might be the D (5 bases). This CDR3 is built from 16 residues. V gave up 1 base and J gave up 0 bases, with 12 bases separating them. The germline gives CDR1 SGHTA, CDR2 FQGNSA. The CDR3 spells CASSLGTGVMNTEAFF. In DNA form, the CDR3 reads TGTGCCAGCAGCTTAGGAACAGGCGTTATGAACACTGAAGCTTTCTTT.

The gene calls are TRBV9 and TRBJ2-5; 12 bases fit TRBD2. V lost 5 bases and J lost 5; bases outside the gene matches: 4. CDR1 and CDR2 (germline): SGDLS, YYNGEE. The CDR3 is 14 amino acids. The CDR3 DNA sequence: TGTGCCAGCAGTCCCGGGACTAGCGGGGAGACCCAGTACTTC. Its protein is CASSPGTSGETQYF.

This clone was counted between two and nine times. The chain has TRBV9 and TRBJ2-5; D gene ambiguous. The V gene lost 0 bases and the J gene lost 4 bases, with 10 bases spanning the gap. Per the germline V gene, CDR1 is SGDLS and CDR2 is YYNGEE. The CDR3 sequence is 14 residues long. In DNA form, the CDR3 reads TGTGCCAGCAGCGTAGGAACAGATGCAGAGACCCAGTACTTC. Translated: CASSVGTDAETQYF.

This clone appeared a single time. This chain links TRBV7-7 with TRBJ2-1, with D tentatively TRBD1 (5 bases). In germline, CDR1 is SSHAT, CDR2 FNYEAQ (reference sequence). The CDR3 has 9 residues. V was cut by 9 bases and J by 14 bases, with 11 bases left in between. The CDR3 nucleotides are TGTGCCAGTTATCCCAGGGAGTTCTTC. The encoded protein is CASYPREFF. Complete variable domain (other parts from reference TRBV7-7 and TRBJ2-1): GAGVSQSPRYKVTKRGQDVTLRCDPISSHATLYWYQQALGQGPEFLTYFNYEAQPDKSGLPSDRFSAERPEGSISTLTIQRTEQRDSAMYRCASYPREFFGPGTRLTVL.

In the case of this clone: The sample holds other DNA sequences that translate to the same CDR3. This chain joins TRBV5-1 and TRBJ1-2; D possibly corresponds to TRBD1 (6 bases). V dropped 0 bases and J dropped 3 bases, with 18 bases sitting between them. Germline V gene data show CDR1 as SGHRS and CDR2 as YFSETQ. There are 17 residues in the CDR3. The CDR3 DNA sequence: TGCGCCAGCAGCTTGGCCGGGACACCCCTACCCGACTATGGCTACACCTTC. Protein: CASSLAGTPLPDYGYTF.

The gene calls are TRBV2 and TRBJ2-7, with a tentative D call TRBD2 (5 bases). This CDR3 comprises 14 residues. V was shortened by 5 bases and J by 1 base, with 12 bases between the two germline ends. The germline V gene has CDR1 SNHLY and CDR2 FYNNEI. The chain's CDR3 is CASSPFGISYEQYF. As DNA, the CDR3 is TGTGCCAGCAGTCCTTTCGGGATATCCTACGAGCAGTACTTC.

A remark on this clone: The germline gene is not matched at one end of the junction; a read error may be the cause. The chain joins TRBV19 to TRBJ2-6, with TRBD1 identical over 12 bases. This CDR3 comprises 17 residues. Germline CDR1 is LNHDA and CDR2 is SQIVND (reference sequence). CDR3 amino acids: CASRGGQGASGANGLTF. The CDR3 nucleotides read TGTGCCAGTAGGGGGGGACAGGGGGCTTCTGGGGCCAACGGCCTGACTTTC.

This chain joins TRBV5-1 and TRBJ2-7; tentatively, D is TRBD2 (6 bases). The CDR3 is 13 amino acids. V was shortened by 4 bases and J by 5 bases, with 13 bases between the two germline ends. CDR1 SGHRS and CDR2 YFSETQ come from the germline V gene. The CDR3 nucleotides are TGCGCCAGCAGCGGGGGGTGGGTGGACGAGCAGTACTTC. Its translation is CASSGGWVDEQYF.

About this clone itself: One end of the junction does not line up with germline, which may come from a read error. The V gene is TRBV4-1, the J gene TRBJ2-4; a possible D gene is TRBD2 (5 bases). This CDR3 has 17 amino acids. CDR1 and CDR2 from the germline V gene are MGHRA and YSYEKL. As DNA, the CDR3 is TGCGCCAGCAGCCAAGAATCCTCCCGGGGAACCAAAAACAGTCAGTACTTC. Amino acids: CASSQESSRGTKNSQYF.

The chain employs TRBV13 and TRBJ1-4, with D uncertain. Trimming removed 4 bases at V and 11 bases at J, with 14 bases between. Per germline, CDR1 PRHDT and CDR2 FYEKMQ (reference sequence). The CDR3 consists of 13 residues. DNA for the CDR3: TGTGCCAGCAGCTCCAGGCCAAGTGGGAAACTGTTTTTT. Protein: CASSSRPSGKLFF. Supplemented by reference TRBV13 and TRBJ1-4, the full variable domain reads AAGVIQSPRHLIKEKRETATLKCYPIPRHDTVYWYQQGPGQDPQFLISFYEKMQSDKGSIPDRFSAQQFSDYHSELNMSSLELGDSALYFCASSSRPSGKLFFGSGTQLSVL.

The rearrangement uses TRBV7-9 and TRBJ1-5; D possibly corresponds to TRBD1 (6 bases). The germline V gene encodes CDR1 SEHNR and CDR2 FQNEAQ (reference sequence). The CDR3 loop spans 14 amino acids. Trimming left V 1 base short and J 4 bases short, with 8 bases between. The CDR3 protein is CASSLGGTNQPQHF. For the CDR3, the DNA is TGTGCCAGCAGCTTAGGGGGGACAAATCAGCCCCAGCATTTT.

The sample holds a few counts of this clone. This chain joins TRBV5-1 and TRBJ2-7; D unresolved. Germline V gene sequence: CDR1 SGHRS, CDR2 YFSETQ. V lost 0 bases and J 6 bases, leaving 4 bases between the germline ends. The CDR3 loop spans 11 amino acids. The CDR3 DNA sequence: TGCGCCAGCAGCTTGGCGTCCGAGCAGTACTTC. Protein sequence: CASSLASEQYF.

The chain combines TRBV18 with TRBJ2-1; TRBD1 is a possible D gene (5 bases). This CDR3 is built from 12 residues. Trimming pared 3 bases from V and 12 bases from J, leaving 12 bases between. Germline assignment: CDR1 KGHSH and CDR2 LQKENI. CDR3 amino acids: CASSPVTEGQFF. The CDR3 DNA follows: TGTGCCAGCTCACCGGTGACAGAAGGGCAGTTCTTC. Filled out from reference TRBV18 and TRBJ2-1, the complete variable domain reads NAGVMQNPRHLVRRRGQEARLRCSPMKGHSHVYWYRQLPEEGLKFMVYLQKENIIDESGMPKERFSAEFPKEGPSILRIQQVVRGDSAAYFCASSPVTEGQFFGPGTRLTVL.

CDR3 amino acids: CSVAGDNTDTQYF. DNA of the CDR3: TGCAGCGTTGCTGGGGACAACACAGATACGCAGTATTTT. The rearrangement uses TRBV29-1 and TRBJ2-3, with D possibly being TRBD1 (6 bases). This CDR3 spans 13 amino acids. V dropped 4 bases and J dropped 2 bases, with 10 bases sitting between them. Germline CDR1 SQVTM, CDR2 ANQGSEA.

This chain links TRBV19 with TRBJ2-3, with a possible D match to TRBD1 (5 bases). The CDR3 is 15 amino acids. The V gene lost 4 bases and the J gene lost 0 bases, with 11 bases spanning the gap. In germline, CDR1 is LNHDA, CDR2 SQIVND (reference sequence). This CDR3 reads CASSKGYSSTDTQYF. The CDR3 DNA sequence: TGTGCCAGTAGTAAGGGGTACTCTAGCACAGATACGCAGTATTTT.

The chain recombines TRBV5-6 with TRBJ2-3, with 10 bases identical to TRBD1. Germline CDR1 reads SGHDT; CDR2 reads YYEEEE. CDR3 size: 16 residues. The ends lost 4 bases at V and 2 bases at J; junction bases unmatched: 7. CDR3 DNA sequence: TGTGCCAGCAGCCGCGACAGGGGGCGAATCACAGATACGCAGTATTTT. It encodes CASSRDRGRITDTQYF.

The rearrangement uses TRBV19 and TRBJ1-2; 7 positions agree with TRBD1. V gave up 5 bases and J gave up 8 bases; unmatched junction bases: 14. The CDR3 loop spans 15 amino acids. Germline assignment: CDR1 LNHDA and CDR2 SQIVND (reference sequence). DNA for the CDR3: TGTGCCAGTAGTCCAGCGGCTGAGGGGGCATGGGGCTACACCTTC. The encoded protein is CASSPAAEGAWGYTF.

This sequence joins TRBV2 and TRBJ2-5, with unresolved D. Per germline, CDR1 SNHLY and CDR2 FYNNEI. Trimming cost V 8 bases and J 2 bases, with 15 bases left between them. The CDR3 contains 14 residues. CDR3 region: CASLNPRSQETQYF. CDR3 sequence (DNA): TGTGCCAGCTTGAACCCCAGATCTCAAGAGACCCAGTACTTC.

This chain links TRBV7-8 with TRBJ1-1, with a weak D call TRBD1 (5 bases). Germline CDR1 and CDR2: SGHVS and FQNEAQ. The V and J ends lost 4 bases and 0 bases respectively, with 9 bases between them. The CDR3 has 14 residues. CDR3 residues: CASSWGRLNTEAFF. The CDR3 DNA reads TGTGCCAGCAGCTGGGGCCGGCTGAACACTGAAGCTTTCTTT.

A few counts support this clone. The chain couples TRBV9 to TRBJ2-7, with 7 bases identical to TRBD1. CDR3 size: 14 residues. CDR1 and CDR2 (germline): SGDLS, YYNGEE. With 2 bases clipped from V and 0 bases from J, the junction kept 2 bases outside the gene matches. CDR3 loop: CASSVGTVSYEQYF. CDR3 nucleotides: TGTGCCAGCAGCGTTGGGACAGTCTCCTACGAGCAGTACTTC.